These 4 T cell receptor beta chains originate from one sample sequenced in a study of CD8 T cells in Susac syndrome. The authors reverse transcribed roughly 0.45 to 1 ug RNA with random hexamers. TCRdb reprocessed the immunoSEQ multiplex PCR reads with MiXCR, giving one entry per CDR3 protein. The sample has 150,000 to 200,000 distinct CDR3 sequences; approximately 95% are singletons. Sequences were obtained from CD4+ T cells from PBMCs. The source is a human donor in good health.

V gene TRBV6-6 combines with J gene TRBJ1-2; no clear D. V was clipped by 1 base and J by 3 bases, with 6 bases between them. The CDR3 spans 13 residues. Germline CDR1 reads MNHNY; CDR2 reads SVGAGI (reference sequence). The CDR3 protein is CASSYLVDYGYTF. The CDR3 DNA reads as TGTGCCAGCAGTTACTTGGTTGACTATGGCTACACCTTC.

The chain is built from TRBV20-1 and TRBJ2-5; 10 bases are a match to TRBD2. In germline, CDR1 is DFQATT, CDR2 SNEGSKA (reference sequence). V was pared by 0 bases and J by 3 bases, with 4 bases of the junction left unmatched. This CDR3 comprises 15 residues. The CDR3 coding sequence is TGCAGTGCTAGAGACGCCGGGACTAGCGAAGAGACCCAGTACTTC. Translated: CSARDAGTSEETQYF.

The chain uses TRBV30 and TRBJ1-5, with a possible D match to TRBD1 (6 bases). The V end was cut by 5 bases, the J end by 5 bases, with 16 bases between. Germline CDR1 reads GTSNPN; CDR2 reads SVGIG (reference sequence). This CDR3 is 14 amino acids long. The CDR3: CAWAMPGGYQPQHF. Written as DNA, the CDR3 is TGTGCCTGGGCCATGCCGGGGGGCTATCAGCCCCAGCATTTT.

This chain links TRBV20-1 with TRBJ2-1, with 9 nucleotides matching TRBD2. CDR1 is DFQATT and CDR2 is SNEGSKA in the germline V gene (reference sequence). This CDR3 is built from 14 residues. The V and J ends lost 4 bases and 8 bases, in that order; junction bases with no gene match: 9. The CDR3: CSAIGLAKWDEQFF. In DNA, the CDR3 is TGCAGTGCTATAGGACTAGCGAAGTGGGATGAGCAGTTCTTC.